This T cell receptor (beta chain) comes out of a study of radiotherapy plus CTLA-4 blockade in lung cancer. Study as a whole: Objective responses were documented in over 15% of patients, with disease control in about 29%. Overall study findings and caveats: Early clone dynamics of blood T cells, plus interferon-beta, reportedly predicted response best. The study found tumor-derived TCR clones expanded in blood after radiotherapy plus ipilimumab.

Here immunoSEQ multiplex PCR was the method, and the copy in TCRdb shows in-frame clones only, minus some. Of some 73,000 clones listed, around 78% were seen once; the top ten hold 20% to 25%. Germline V lookup: CDR1 SEHNR, CDR2 FQNEAQ (reference sequence). After removal of 5 bases from V and 0 bases from J, the junction contained 7 bases not matched to a gene. CDR3 length equals 16 residues. A word on this clone: Its antigen is not known.

With ipilimumab providing CTLA-4 blockade, focal radiation was administered to patients who had chemo-refractory metastatic non-small-cell lung cancer. The receptor's source is a human donor with non-small cell lung cancer whose response to radiotherapy plus ipilimumab could not be evaluated. Some clones in this sample may be carry-over from other donors' samples. The gene calls are TRBV7-9 and TRBJ2-3; 8 nucleotides match TRBD2. The specimen was peripheral blood, collected from a patient treated with radiotherapy plus ipilimumab. CDR3 coding DNA: TGTGCCAGCAGCCGAGACCGGGGGGGAAGCACAGATACGCAGTATTTT. This gives the protein CASSRDRGGSTDTQYF.